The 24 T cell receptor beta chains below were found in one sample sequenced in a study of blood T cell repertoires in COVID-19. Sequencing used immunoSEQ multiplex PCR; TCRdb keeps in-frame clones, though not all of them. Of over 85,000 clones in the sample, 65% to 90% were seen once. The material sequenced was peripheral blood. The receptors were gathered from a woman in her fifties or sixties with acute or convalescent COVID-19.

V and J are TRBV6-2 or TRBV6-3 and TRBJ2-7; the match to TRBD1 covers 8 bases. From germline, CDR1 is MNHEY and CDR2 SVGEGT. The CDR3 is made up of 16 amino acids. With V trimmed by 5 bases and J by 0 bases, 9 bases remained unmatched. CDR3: CASSRAGTGLSYEQYF. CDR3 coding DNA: TGTGCCAGCAGTCGGGCCGGGACAGGCCTCTCCTACGAGCAGTACTTC.

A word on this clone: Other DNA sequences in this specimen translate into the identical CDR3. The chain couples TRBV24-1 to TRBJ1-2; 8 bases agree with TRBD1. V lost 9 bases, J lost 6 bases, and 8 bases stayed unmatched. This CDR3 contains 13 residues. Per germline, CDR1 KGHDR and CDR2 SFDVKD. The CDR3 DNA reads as TGTGCCACCTCAACGCAGGGGGCGCATGGCTACACCTTC. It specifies CATSTQGAHGYTF.

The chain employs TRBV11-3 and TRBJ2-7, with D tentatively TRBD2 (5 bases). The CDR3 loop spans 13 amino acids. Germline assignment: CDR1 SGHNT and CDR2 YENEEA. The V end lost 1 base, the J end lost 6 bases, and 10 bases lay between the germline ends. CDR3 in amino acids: CASSLAEGTEQYF. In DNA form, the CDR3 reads TGTGCCAGCAGCTTAGCTGAGGGAACCGAGCAGTACTTC.

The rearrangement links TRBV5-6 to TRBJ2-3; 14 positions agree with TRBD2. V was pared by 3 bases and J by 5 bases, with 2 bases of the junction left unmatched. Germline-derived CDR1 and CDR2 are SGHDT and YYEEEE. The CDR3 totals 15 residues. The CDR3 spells CASSSGTSGGDTQYF. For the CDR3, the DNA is TGTGCCAGCAGCTCCGGGACTAGCGGGGGAGATACGCAGTATTTT.

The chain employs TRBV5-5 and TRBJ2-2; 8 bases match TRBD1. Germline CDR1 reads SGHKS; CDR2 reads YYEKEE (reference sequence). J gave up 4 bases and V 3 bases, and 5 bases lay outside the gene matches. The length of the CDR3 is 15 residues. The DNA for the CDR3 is TGTGCCAGCAGCTCCCAGGGGGCCGTCACCGGGGAGCTGTTTTTT. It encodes CASSSQGAVTGELFF.

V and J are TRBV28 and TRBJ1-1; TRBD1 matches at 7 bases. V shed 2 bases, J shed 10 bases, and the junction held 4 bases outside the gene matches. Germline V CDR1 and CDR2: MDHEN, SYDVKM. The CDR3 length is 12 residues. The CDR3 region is CASSLRNRGAFF. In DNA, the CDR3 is TGTGCCAGCAGTTTACGGAACAGGGGAGCTTTCTTT.

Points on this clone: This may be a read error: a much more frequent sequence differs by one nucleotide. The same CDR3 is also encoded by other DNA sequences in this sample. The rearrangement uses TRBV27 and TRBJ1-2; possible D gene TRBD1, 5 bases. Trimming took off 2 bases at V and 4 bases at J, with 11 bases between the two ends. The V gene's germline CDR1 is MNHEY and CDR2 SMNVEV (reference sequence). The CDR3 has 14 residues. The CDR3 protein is CASSLGGIPYGYTF. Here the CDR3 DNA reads TGTGCCAGCAGTTTAGGGGGGATCCCCTATGGCTACACCTTC.

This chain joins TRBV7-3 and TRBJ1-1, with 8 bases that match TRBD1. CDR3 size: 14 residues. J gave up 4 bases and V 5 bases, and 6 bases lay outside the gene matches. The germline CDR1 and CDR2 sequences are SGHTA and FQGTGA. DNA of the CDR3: TGTGCCAGCAGCCCACAGGGGGGGATCACTGAAGCTTTCTTT. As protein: CASSPQGGITEAFF.

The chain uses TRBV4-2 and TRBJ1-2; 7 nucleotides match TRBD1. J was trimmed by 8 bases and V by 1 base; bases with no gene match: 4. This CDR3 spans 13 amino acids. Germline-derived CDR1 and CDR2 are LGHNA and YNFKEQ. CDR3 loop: CASSQGDRSGYTF. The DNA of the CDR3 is TGTGCCAGCAGCCAAGGGGACAGAAGCGGCTACACCTTC.

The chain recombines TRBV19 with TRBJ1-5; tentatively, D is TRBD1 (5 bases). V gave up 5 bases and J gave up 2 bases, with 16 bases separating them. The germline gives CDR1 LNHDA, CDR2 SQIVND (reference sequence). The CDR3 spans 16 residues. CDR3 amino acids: CASSPRGGGRNQPQHF. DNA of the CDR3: TGTGCCAGTAGTCCTAGGGGCGGAGGGCGCAATCAGCCCCAGCATTTT.

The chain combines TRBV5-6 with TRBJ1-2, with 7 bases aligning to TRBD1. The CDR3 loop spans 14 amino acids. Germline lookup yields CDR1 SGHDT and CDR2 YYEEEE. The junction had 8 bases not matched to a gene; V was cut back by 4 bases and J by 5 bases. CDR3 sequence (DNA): TGTGCCAGCAGCATAGGGACAGCACGGTATGGCTACACCTTC. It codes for CASSIGTARYGYTF.

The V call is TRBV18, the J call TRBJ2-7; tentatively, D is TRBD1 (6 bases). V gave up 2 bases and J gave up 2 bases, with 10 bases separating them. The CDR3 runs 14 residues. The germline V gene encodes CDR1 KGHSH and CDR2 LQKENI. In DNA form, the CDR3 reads TGTGCCAGCTCACCAAGGACAGAAGCCTACGAGCAGTACTTC. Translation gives CASSPRTEAYEQYF.

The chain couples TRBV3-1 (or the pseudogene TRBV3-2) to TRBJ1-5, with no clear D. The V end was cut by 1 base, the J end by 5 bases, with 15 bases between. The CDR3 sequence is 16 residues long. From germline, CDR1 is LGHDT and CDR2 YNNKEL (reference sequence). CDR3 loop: CASSQVSMPGYQPQHF. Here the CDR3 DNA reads TGTGCCAGCAGCCAAGTGTCTATGCCAGGCTATCAGCCCCAGCATTTT.

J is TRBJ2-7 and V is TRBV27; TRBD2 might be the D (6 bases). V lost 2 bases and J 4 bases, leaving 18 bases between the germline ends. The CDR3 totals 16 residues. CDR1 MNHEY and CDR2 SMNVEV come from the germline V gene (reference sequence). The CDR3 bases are TGTGCCAGCAGTTTAATTCTCGGGGGATCTATATACGAGCAGTACTTC. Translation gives CASSLILGGSIYEQYF.

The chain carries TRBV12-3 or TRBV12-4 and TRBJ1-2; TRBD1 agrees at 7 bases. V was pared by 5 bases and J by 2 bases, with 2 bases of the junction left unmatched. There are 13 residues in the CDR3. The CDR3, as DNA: TGTGCCAGCAGTAGGGGACAGAACTATGGCTACACCTTC. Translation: CASSRGQNYGYTF.

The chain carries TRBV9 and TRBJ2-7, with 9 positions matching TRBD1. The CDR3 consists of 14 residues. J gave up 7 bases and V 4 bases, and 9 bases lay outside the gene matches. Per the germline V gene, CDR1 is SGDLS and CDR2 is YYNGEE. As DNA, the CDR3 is TGTGCCAGCAGCAAACAGGGGGCCCTCGAAGAGCAGTACTTC. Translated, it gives CASSKQGALEEQYF. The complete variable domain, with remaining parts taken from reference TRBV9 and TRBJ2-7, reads DSGVTQTPKHLITATGQRVTLRCSPRSGDLSVYWYQQSLDQGLQFLIQYYNGEERAKGNILERFSAQQFPDLHSELNLSSLELGDSALYFCASSKQGALEEQYFGPGTRLTVT.

In DNA form, the CDR3 reads TGTGCCAGCAGTACGGGACAGGGGATCATTCAGTACTTC. Encoded protein: CASSTGQGIIQYF. The V and J genes are TRBV6-2 or TRBV6-3 and TRBJ2-4; 10 positions agree with TRBD1. The CDR3 loop spans 13 amino acids. J lost 9 bases, V lost 5 bases, and 4 bases had no gene match. CDR1 and CDR2 (germline): MNHEY, SVGEGT.

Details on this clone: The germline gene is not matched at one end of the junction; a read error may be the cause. CDR3 residues: CTSSTSETVDYGYTF. The CDR3 DNA reads TGTACCAGCAGCACAAGCGAGACAGTAGACTATGGCTACACCTTC. The chain links TRBV9 to TRBJ1-2, with D possibly TRBD1 on 5 matching bases. Germline CDR1 SGDLS, CDR2 YYNGEE. This CDR3 spans 15 amino acids.

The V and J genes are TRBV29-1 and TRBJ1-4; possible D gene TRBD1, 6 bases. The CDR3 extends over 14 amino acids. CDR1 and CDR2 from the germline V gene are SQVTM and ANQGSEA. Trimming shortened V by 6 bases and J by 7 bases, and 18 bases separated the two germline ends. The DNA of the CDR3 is TGCAGCGTCGGGCAGTCAGGGGCGGGTGAAAAACTGTTTTTT. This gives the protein CSVGQSGAGEKLFF.

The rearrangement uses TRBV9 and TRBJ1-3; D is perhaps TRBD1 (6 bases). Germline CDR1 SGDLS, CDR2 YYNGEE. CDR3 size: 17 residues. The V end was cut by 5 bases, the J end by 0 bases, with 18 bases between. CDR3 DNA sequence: TGTGCCAGCAGGGGGGCGTCGGGGACGAGCTCTGGAAACACCATATATTTT. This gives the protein CASRGASGTSSGNTIYF.

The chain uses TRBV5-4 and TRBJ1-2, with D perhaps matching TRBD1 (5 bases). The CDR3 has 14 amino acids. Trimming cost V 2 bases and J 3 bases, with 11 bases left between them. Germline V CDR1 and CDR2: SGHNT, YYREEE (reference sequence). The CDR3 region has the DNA TGTGCCAGCAGCTTTATTCAGGGTCACTATGGCTACACCTTC. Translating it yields CASSFIQGHYGYTF.

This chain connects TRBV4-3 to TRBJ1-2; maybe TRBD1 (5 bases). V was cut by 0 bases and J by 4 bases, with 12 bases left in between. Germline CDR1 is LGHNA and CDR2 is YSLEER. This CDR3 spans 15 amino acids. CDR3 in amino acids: CASSQEGTGAYGYTF. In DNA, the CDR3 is TGCGCCAGCAGCCAAGAAGGCACAGGCGCCTATGGCTACACCTTC.

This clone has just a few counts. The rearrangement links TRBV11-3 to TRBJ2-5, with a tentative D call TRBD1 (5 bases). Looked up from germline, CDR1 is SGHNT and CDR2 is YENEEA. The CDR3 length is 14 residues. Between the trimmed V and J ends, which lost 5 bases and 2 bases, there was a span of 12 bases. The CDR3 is CASSRGPGQETQYF. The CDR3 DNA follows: TGTGCCAGCAGCAGGGGTCCAGGGCAAGAGACCCAGTACTTC.

The CDR3 here is CASSQGRDQPQHF. The CDR3 DNA is TGCGCCAGCAGCCAAGGACGGGATCAGCCCCAGCATTTT. The chain uses TRBV4-3 and TRBJ1-5; no firm D call. Trimming shortened V by 1 base and J by 5 bases, and 6 bases separated the two germline ends. CDR3 length equals 13 residues. Per germline, CDR1 LGHNA and CDR2 YSLEER.